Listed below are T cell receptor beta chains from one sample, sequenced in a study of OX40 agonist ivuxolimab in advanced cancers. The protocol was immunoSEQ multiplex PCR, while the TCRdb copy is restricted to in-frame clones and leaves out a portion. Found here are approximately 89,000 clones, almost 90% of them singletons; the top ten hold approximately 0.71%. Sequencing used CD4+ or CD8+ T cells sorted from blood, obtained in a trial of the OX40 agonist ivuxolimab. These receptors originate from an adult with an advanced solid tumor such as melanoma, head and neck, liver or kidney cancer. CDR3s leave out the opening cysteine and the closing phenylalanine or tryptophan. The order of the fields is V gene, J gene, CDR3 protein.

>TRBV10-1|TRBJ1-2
ASSGTVEYGYT
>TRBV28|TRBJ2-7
ASRAWGQFYEQY
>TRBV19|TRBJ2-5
ASSIGARGETQY
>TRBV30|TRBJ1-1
AWDRLSTEAF
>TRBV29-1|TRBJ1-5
SVGWQGDQPQH
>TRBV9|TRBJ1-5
ASSVGTEENQPQH
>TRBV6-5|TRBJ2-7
ASSYFRQGGSEQY
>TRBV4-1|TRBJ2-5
ASSQGSGTGETQY
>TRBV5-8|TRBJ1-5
ASSQGWGEVQPQH
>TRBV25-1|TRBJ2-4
ASSVDLGQTSSAIQY
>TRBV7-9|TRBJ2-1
AIGGTYNEQF
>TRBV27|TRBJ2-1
ASSLSIRLAGYNEQF
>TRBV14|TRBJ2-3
ASSRRRAGPQY
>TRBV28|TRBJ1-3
ATRRGTMTGNTIY
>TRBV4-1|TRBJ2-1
ASFVADSYNEQF
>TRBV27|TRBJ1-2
ASSSQGTGGYT
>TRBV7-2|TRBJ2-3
ASSLALAGEGTDTQY
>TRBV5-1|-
ASSYPGQGSYEQY
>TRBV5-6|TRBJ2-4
ASSLGRVGYTDY
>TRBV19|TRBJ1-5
ASRDRVSQPQH